This entry is about one TCR beta chain. Participants were aged about 18 to 89 years from approximately 25 US areas. Participants' own reports of clinical history determined their cohort assignment. TCRdb keeps only in-frame clones here, not all; method: immunoSEQ multiplex PCR. The sample includes 400,000 to 500,000 clones, roughly 84% of them seen just once. The data belong to a study of blood T cell repertoires in COVID-19. The CDR3 is 15 amino acids. The V gene's germline CDR1 is LGHNA and CDR2 YSLEER. Trimming pared 0 bases from V and 2 bases from J, leaving 8 bases between. The sequenced sample was PBMCs or T cells enriched from blood (not recorded which). This receptor was obtained from a woman aged 18 to 35 who had been exposed to COVID-19. This chain connects TRBV4-3 to TRBJ1-5; D gene unclear. CDR3 DNA: TGCGCCAGCAGCCAAGATTCCGGAGGCAATCAGCCCCAGCATTTT. Translating gives CASSQDSGGNQPQHF.